This T cell receptor beta chain comes out of a study of T cells in Graves' hyperthyroidism and ophthalmopathy. V was clipped by 3 bases and J by 7 bases, with 10 bases between them. The CDR3 length is 14 residues. Germline-derived CDR1 and CDR2 are SEHNR and FQNEAQ (reference sequence). This blood was taken when hyperthyroidism was first diagnosed, before any ophthalmopathy symptoms existed. PBMCs came from more than 9 ml fresh peripheral blood. There are many counts of this clonotype. Its matching antigen is unknown. Study results and caveats: Ophthalmopathy and stable hyperthyroidism were told apart by a 13 V-J model.

RNA transcripts served as the template for amplifying TCR beta CDR3 regions. Researchers ran a first-round RT-PCR on the TCR CDR3 using the HTBI primer set. TCRdb reanalysed the multiplex PCR reads using MiXCR and keeps one entry per CDR3 protein. The sample has around 700,000 distinct CDR3 sequences, around 20% seen once. V usage is TRBV7-9 and J usage is TRBJ1-6; D gene ambiguous. Sequencing used blood. The receptor was derived from a woman aged 50 to 65 with Graves' hyperthyroidism that later progressed to Graves' ophthalmopathy. Here the CDR3 DNA reads TGTGCCAGCAGCTTTCCGCCGGAGAATTCACCCCTCCACTTT. This encodes CASSFPPENSPLHF.